The clone carrying this TCR beta chain was recorded a few times. The sample contains more than one DNA sequence encoding this CDR3. This sample was taken from a study of beta chain features in type 1 diabetes. Trimming removed 3 bases from V and 4 bases from J; junction bases left unmatched: 4. There are 15 residues in the CDR3. Germline V gene sequence: CDR1 LGHNA, CDR2 YNFKEQ. Of the isolated RNA, all was reverse transcribed, and so the sequenced material was expressed TCRB transcripts. The table came from immunoSEQ multiplex PCR; TCRdb's copy has only in-frame clones and leaves some out. Of roughly 240,000 clones listed, roughly two thirds were seen once; the top ten hold approximately 0.053%.

The source material was naive CD4+ T cells from blood. The TCR comes from a man aged 25-45 years in good health. This chain links TRBV4-2 with TRBJ2-1; 9 bases align to TRBD2. CDR3 amino acids: CASSQGLAGYNEQFF. The DNA of the CDR3 is TGTGCCAGCAGCCAGGGACTAGCTGGATACAATGAGCAGTTCTTC.